This paragraph covers one TCR beta chain sequence. The sample comes from a study of cytomegalovirus exposure and HLA in healthy donors. This PCR relied on a set of 60 Vbeta primers and 13 Jbeta primers. The table came from immunoSEQ multiplex PCR; TCRdb's copy has only in-frame clones and leaves some out. This sample's table reports just over 60,000 clones. CDR3 size: 13 residues. V gave up 1 base and J gave up 4 bases; unmatched junction bases: 0. Germline V gene sequence: CDR1 SGHNT, CDR2 YYREEE (reference sequence). Sequenced material: PBMCs. V usage is TRBV5-4 and J usage is TRBJ2-3, with TRBD2 matching over 7 bases. This receptor was identified in a man under 40 in good health and CMV-seropositive. The CDR3 region is CASSLSGADTQYF. The CDR3 DNA reads TGTGCCAGCAGCTTGAGCGGGGCAGATACGCAGTATTTT. Based on the CDR3 plus reference TRBV5-4 and TRBJ2-3, the full variable domain is ETGVTQSPTHLIKTRGQQVTLRCSSQSGHNTVSWYQQALGQGPQFIFQYYREEENGRGNFPPRFSGLQFPNYSSELNVNALELDDSALYLCASSLSGADTQYFGPGTRLTVL.